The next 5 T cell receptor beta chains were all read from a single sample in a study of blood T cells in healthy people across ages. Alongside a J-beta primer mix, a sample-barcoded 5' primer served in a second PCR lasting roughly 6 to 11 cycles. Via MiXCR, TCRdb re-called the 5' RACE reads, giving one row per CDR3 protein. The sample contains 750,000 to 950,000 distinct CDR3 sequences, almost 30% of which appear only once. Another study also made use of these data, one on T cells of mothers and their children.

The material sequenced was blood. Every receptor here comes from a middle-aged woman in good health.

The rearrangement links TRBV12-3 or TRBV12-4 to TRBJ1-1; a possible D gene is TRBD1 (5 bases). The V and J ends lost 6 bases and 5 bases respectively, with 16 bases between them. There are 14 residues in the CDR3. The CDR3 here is CASSFAERGTEAFF. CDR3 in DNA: TGTGCCAGCAGCTTCGCAGAAAGGGGTACTGAAGCTTTCTTT.

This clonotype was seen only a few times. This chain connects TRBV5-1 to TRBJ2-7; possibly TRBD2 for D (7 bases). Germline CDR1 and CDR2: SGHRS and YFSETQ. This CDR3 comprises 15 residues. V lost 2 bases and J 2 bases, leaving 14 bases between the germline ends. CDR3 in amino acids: CASSFGGAATYEQYF. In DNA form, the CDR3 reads TGCGCCAGCAGCTTTGGGGGGGCGGCTACCTACGAGCAGTACTTC.

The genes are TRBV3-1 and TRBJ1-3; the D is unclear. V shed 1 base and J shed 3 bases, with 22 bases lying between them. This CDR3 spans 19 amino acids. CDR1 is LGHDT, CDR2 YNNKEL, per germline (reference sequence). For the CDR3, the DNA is TGTGCCAGCAGCCAAGGAGGGTTTGGCAGCCTGTTCAATGGAAACACCATATATTTT. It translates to CASSQGGFGSLFNGNTIYF.

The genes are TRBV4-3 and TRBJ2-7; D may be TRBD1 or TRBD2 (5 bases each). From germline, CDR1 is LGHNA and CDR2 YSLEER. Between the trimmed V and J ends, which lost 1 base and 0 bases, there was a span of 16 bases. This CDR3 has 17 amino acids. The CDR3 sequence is CASSQGGTLRSSYEQYF. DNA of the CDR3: TGCGCCAGCAGCCAAGGGGGGACCCTCCGGAGCTCCTACGAGCAGTACTTC.

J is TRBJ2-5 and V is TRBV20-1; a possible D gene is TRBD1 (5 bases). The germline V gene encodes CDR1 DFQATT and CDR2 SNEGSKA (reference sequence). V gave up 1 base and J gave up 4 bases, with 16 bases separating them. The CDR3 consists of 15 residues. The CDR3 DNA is TGCAGTGCTAGAGGGGGCAGTTCCTCAGGAGAGACCCAGTACTTC. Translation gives CSARGGSSSGETQYF.